This is a list of T cell receptor beta chains from one sample in a study of blood T cell repertoires in COVID-19. Sequencing used immunoSEQ multiplex PCR; TCRdb keeps in-frame clones, though not all of them. This sample has tens of thousands of clones, with roughly 90% found just once. The specimen was peripheral blood. These receptors were obtained from a man aged 45-60 years with active or convalescent COVID-19. CDR3s leave out the opening cysteine and the closing phenylalanine or tryptophan. Clone size is not always given. Where it is, it says once, few, many or a class for expanded clones.

abundance	v_gene	j_gene	len	CDR3aa
-	TRBV30	TRBJ2-7	10	ACLIDSYEQY
-	TRBV19	TRBJ2-1	14	ASSLQREGYYNEQF
-	TRBV2	TRBJ2-4	17	ASSGAGVVPGTAKNIQY
few	TRBV13	TRBJ2-3	12	ASSLRVGTDTQY
-	TRBV10-3	TRBJ2-5	12	AIGEGLQQETQY
-	TRBV11-2	TRBJ1-2	15	ASSFLLDRRRDYGYT
once	TRBV7-2	TRBJ2-7	12	ASRPTGGRPEQY
-	TRBV27	TRBJ1-5	15	ASSLGPRPDGNQPQH
-	TRBV19	TRBJ2-5	11	ASSRTVEETQY
-	TRBV7-9	TRBJ2-5	16	ASSLGGIAGASQETQY
-	TRBV18	TRBJ2-5	13	ASSIVTGEQETQY
-	TRBV27	TRBJ2-5	11	ASSLRHQETQY
once	TRBV10-1	TRBJ2-1	17	ASSESPGISGSAYNEQF
-	TRBV4-3	TRBJ1-6	14	ASSQDWGTGYSPLH
-	TRBV14	TRBJ2-5	13	ASSQDLAGEETQY
-	TRBV18	TRBJ2-7	14	ASSPQGTSGAGEQY
-	TRBV10-3	TRBJ2-7	12	AISEFREDNEQY
-	TRBV18	TRBJ2-1	14	ASSRGLASSYNEQF
-	TRBV9	TRBJ2-1	14	ASSPTDWSSYNEQF
-	TRBV5-6	TRBJ2-7	12	ASSLQGASYEQY
-	TRBV29-1	TRBJ2-2	11	SLRTGSTGELF
-	TRBV6-5	TRBJ1-2	12	ASSSITGAGGYT
-	TRBV24-1	TRBJ2-5	12	ATAGTGGRETQY
-	TRBV18	TRBJ1-3	13	ASSLDRNTGNTIY
-	TRBV4-1	TRBJ2-7	13	ASSQGDRGYHEQY
-	TRBV27	TRBJ2-5	12	ASSFLSSQETQY
-	TRBV18	TRBJ1-4	13	ASSPLTGPDEKLF
-	TRBV5-5	TRBJ2-2	12	ASSLGQNTGELF
-	TRBV5-6	TRBJ2-5	12	ASSLKGAGETQY
-	TRBV18	TRBJ2-7	14	ASSPRPASGEDEQY
-	TRBV4-3	TRBJ1-6	12	ASSQVSRDSPLH
-	TRBV7-8	TRBJ2-5	12	ASSPTVPGETQY
-	TRBV7-2	TRBJ2-7	11	ASSLSPSNEQY
-	TRBV6-4	TRBJ1-5	10	ASDREVQPQH
once	TRBV27	TRBJ2-7	13	ASSLSRAGAGEQY
-	TRBV2	TRBJ2-7	11	ASSEARSYEQY
few	TRBV7-9	TRBJ2-7	11	ASEGEVTYEQY
-	TRBV6-5	TRBJ1-6	13	ASSSVGTDNSPLH
few	TRBV15	TRBJ1-2	12	ATSRDREYYGYT
-	TRBV7-2	TRBJ1-3	14	ASSLDTGWAGNTIY
-	TRBV23-1	TRBJ2-5	13	ASSLADRFQETQY
-	TRBV27	TRBJ2-3	14	ASNPSRQRFRDTQY
once	TRBV11-3	TRBJ2-1	14	ASSEGTSGDGDEQF
once	TRBV3-1/TRBV3-2	TRBJ2-4	14	ASSPQGRRAKNIQY